The 31 T cell receptor beta chains below come from one sample, sequenced in a study of T-cell reconstitution after alpha-beta-depleted transplantation in children. Unique molecular identifiers were incorporated during preparation of the TCRbeta library. Using its own MiXCR run on the PCR reads, TCRdb lists one record per CDR3 protein. This repertoire shows 120,000 to 150,000 distinct CDR3 sequences, around 10% found once; its top ten account for 15% to 20%. The sample in question was PBMCs, mostly from graft donor cells, obtained 180 days after TCRalphabeta/CD19-depleted stem cell transplant. The receptors come from a female patient aged 2 to 10 who had a stem cell transplant for congenital amegakaryocytic thrombocytopenia, so the T cells may come from the graft donor.

This clonotype was counted ten times or more. The V and J genes are TRBV10-3 and TRBJ2-3, with TRBD2 matching 9 bases. The CDR3 totals 18 residues. With 3 bases clipped from V and 1 base from J, the junction kept 11 bases outside the gene matches. Germline CDR1 and CDR2: ENHRY and SYGVKD. Here the CDR3 reads CAISDFGLASGGTDTQYF. The CDR3 nucleotides read TGTGCCATCAGTGACTTCGGACTAGCGAGCGGGGGCACAGATACGCAGTATTTT.

The chain carries TRBV20-1 and TRBJ2-5, with D hard to call. V lost 6 bases to trimming and J lost 2 bases, with 7 bases between them. There are 11 residues in the CDR3. In germline, CDR1 is DFQATT, CDR2 SNEGSKA (reference sequence). CDR3 region: CSAAPQETQYF. CDR3 sequence (DNA): TGCAGTGCAGCCCCTCAAGAGACCCAGTACTTC.

This clonotype showed up many times. The V gene is TRBV20-1, the J gene TRBJ1-5; D is unclear. CDR3 length equals 15 residues. V was clipped by 6 bases and J by 2 bases, with 17 bases between them. Germline-derived CDR1 and CDR2 are DFQATT and SNEGSKA (reference sequence). The CDR3 loop is CSANSIAAGNQPQHF. The CDR3 nucleotides are TGCAGTGCCAACTCTATTGCTGCTGGCAATCAGCCCCAGCATTTT.

The table lists this clonotype with many counts. The chain has TRBV12-3 or TRBV12-4 and TRBJ2-5, with D unresolved. The CDR3 sequence is 15 residues long. The V and J ends lost 1 base and 1 base respectively, with 10 bases between them. In DNA, the CDR3 is TGTGCCAGCAGTTTAGTGGCCTACCCCCAAGAGACCCAGTACTTC. Its protein is CASSLVAYPQETQYF.

This clonotype was picked up many times. DNA of the CDR3: TGCAGTGCGGAGACTAGACTAGCGGGAGTTTACGAGCAGTACTTC. Translated: CSAETRLAGVYEQYF. This chain uses TRBV20-1 with TRBJ2-7, with TRBD2 matching over 12 bases. This CDR3 region has 15 residues. Germline CDR1 is DFQATT and CDR2 is SNEGSKA (reference sequence). J was trimmed by 4 bases and V by 6 bases; bases with no gene match: 10.

This clonotype has more than one count but fewer than ten. V gene TRBV9 combines with J gene TRBJ2-7; maybe TRBD2 (6 bases). This CDR3 is 14 amino acids long. V lost 3 bases to trimming and J lost 6 bases, with 16 bases between them. The germline V gene encodes CDR1 SGDLS and CDR2 YYNGEE. CDR3 region: CASSAREPSSEQYF. CDR3 coding DNA: TGTGCCAGCAGCGCCCGGGAGCCAAGTTCCGAGCAGTACTTC.

There are many counts of this clonotype. The chain couples TRBV20-1 to TRBJ2-3; D is unclear. The V gene lost 6 bases and the J gene lost 2 bases, with 3 bases spanning the gap. CDR1 is DFQATT and CDR2 is SNEGSKA in the germline V gene (reference sequence). This CDR3 region has 10 residues. This chain's CDR3 is CSAFTDTQYF. Written as DNA, the CDR3 is TGCAGTGCCTTCACAGATACGCAGTATTTT.

This clonotype was seen repeatedly, ten times or more. The chain is built from TRBV28 and TRBJ2-7; a weak D match, TRBD2 (6 bases). Germline V gives CDR1 MDHEN, CDR2 SYDVKM. Trimming pared 5 bases from V and 9 bases from J, leaving 23 bases between. CDR3 size: 15 residues. CDR3 nucleotide sequence: TGTGCCAGCAGTATCTTATGGCTGGGAGGCCCAGGGCAGTACTTC. This encodes CASSILWLGGPGQYF. The full variable domain, its missing parts supplied by reference TRBV28 and TRBJ2-7, is DVKVTQSSRYLVKRTGEKVFLECVQDMDHENMFWYRQDPGLGLRLIYFSYDVKMKEKGDIPEGYSVSREKKERFSLILESASTNQTSMYLCASSILWLGGPGQYFGPGTRLTVT.

The chain is built from TRBV27 and TRBJ1-1, with a weak D call TRBD1 (5 bases). The CDR3 is made up of 15 amino acids. CDR1 MNHEY and CDR2 SMNVEV come from the germline V gene (reference sequence). Between the trimmed V and J ends, which lost 6 bases and 2 bases, there was a span of 16 bases. The CDR3 nucleotides are TGTGCCAGCAGACCCCGCCGGGGCCTTAACACTGAAGCTTTCTTT. The encoded protein is CASRPRRGLNTEAFF.

J is TRBJ2-7 and V is TRBV4-3; D is ambiguous. CDR3 size: 14 residues. The V gene's germline CDR1 is LGHNA and CDR2 YSLEER. Deletions cut 1 base from V and 6 bases from J, with 13 bases between. Here the CDR3 DNA reads TGCGCCAGCAGCCAAGTGGGAAAGGCTCCCGAGCAGTACTTC. It encodes CASSQVGKAPEQYF.

In regard to this clonotype: A much larger clonotype is one base distant, so this may be a read error. V gene TRBV5-1 combines with J gene TRBJ1-1; the match to TRBD1 covers 7 bases. V lost 6 bases to trimming and J lost 5 bases; unmatched junction nucleotides: 4. Germline V lookup: CDR1 SGHRS, CDR2 YFSETQ. This CDR3 is 12 amino acids long. CDR3 in amino acids: CASTLQGTEAFF. The CDR3 DNA sequence: TGCGCCAGCACCCTACAGGGGACTGAAGCTTTCTTT.

This clonotype was picked up many times. CDR3: CSVIGTGVSNEQYF. For the CDR3, the DNA is TGCAGCGTGATAGGGACAGGGGTATCGAACGAGCAGTACTTC. The J gene is TRBJ2-7, the V gene TRBV29-1, with 10 bases lining up with TRBD1. Germline CDR1 SQVTM, CDR2 ANQGSEA. Unmatched junction bases numbered 10, after V lost 6 bases and J lost 5 bases. The CDR3 contains 14 residues.

This clonotype was seen many times. The genes are TRBV29-1 and TRBJ2-7; D remains ambiguous. Germline values: CDR1 SQVTM, CDR2 ANQGSEA. Trimming took off 4 bases at V and 8 bases at J, with 12 bases between the two ends. CDR3 size: 11 residues. The CDR3 region has the DNA TGCAGCGTTGTCGGTTTGGGGAAGCAGTACTTC. Translating gives CSVVGLGKQYF.

This clonotype was recorded many times. V gene TRBV12-3 or TRBV12-4 combines with J gene TRBJ1-5, with TRBD1 identical over 11 bases. CDR3 length: 14 amino acids. V dropped 5 bases and J dropped 9; count of bases not matched to a gene: 6. In nucleotides, the CDR3 is TGTGCCAGCAGTAGGACAGGGGGCGCGTCGCCCCAGCATTTT. As protein: CASSRTGGASPQHF.

This clonotype showed up just a few times. The chain has TRBV7-2 and TRBJ2-2; 9 positions match TRBD2. Germline V gene data show CDR1 as SGHTA and CDR2 as FQGNSA. The CDR3 loop spans 15 amino acids. Trimming took 5 bases from V and 1 from J; bases not matched to a gene: 2. The CDR3 is CASSRGGGNTGELFF. The CDR3, as DNA: TGTGCCAGCAGCCGCGGGGGGGGGAACACCGGGGAGCTGTTTTTT.

This clonotype was observed many times. The chain uses TRBV7-7 and TRBJ2-5; TRBD1 is a possible D gene (5 bases). V lost 6 bases to trimming and J lost 3 bases, with 14 bases between them. Germline V gene sequence: CDR1 SSHAT, CDR2 FNYEAQ (reference sequence). CDR3 length: 14 residues. The CDR3 loop reads CASSPVQAKETQYF. As DNA, the CDR3 is TGTGCCAGCAGTCCCGTACAGGCCAAAGAGACCCAGTACTTC.

This clonotype was seen at least ten times. The rearrangement links TRBV12-3 or TRBV12-4 to TRBJ1-5; no clear D gene. V shed 7 bases and J shed 6 bases, with 7 bases lying between them. The CDR3 sequence is 11 residues long. CDR3: CASTIIQPQHF. DNA for the CDR3: TGTGCCAGCACTATCATTCAGCCCCAGCATTTT.

The sample holds many counts of this clonotype. CDR3 amino acids: CASSLLGQGDNTEAFF. In DNA, the CDR3 is TGTGCCAGCAGTTTGCTCGGACAGGGGGACAACACTGAAGCTTTCTTT. The rearrangement uses TRBV27 and TRBJ1-1; TRBD1 matches 10 bases. The CDR3 has 16 residues. Per germline, CDR1 MNHEY and CDR2 SMNVEV (reference sequence). V trimming: 3 bases; J trimming: 2 bases; junction bases outside the gene matches: 6.

This clonotype was recorded many times. The chain is built from TRBV12-3 or TRBV12-4 and TRBJ2-3, with D perhaps TRBD1 or TRBD2 (5 bases each). The CDR3 has 12 amino acids. V shed 4 bases and J shed 7 bases, with 9 bases lying between them. The CDR3 sequence: CASSSGAYTQYF. CDR3 in DNA: TGTGCCAGCAGTTCCGGGGCGTATACGCAGTATTTT.

The table lists this clonotype with a few counts. The V gene is TRBV28, the J gene TRBJ2-1; 16 bases line up with TRBD2. Germline V gene sequence: CDR1 MDHEN, CDR2 SYDVKM. J was trimmed by 9 bases and V by 6 bases; bases with no gene match: 14. The length of the CDR3 is 18 residues. CDR3 nucleotides: TGTGCCAGCAGGTCTCAGATCCCCGGGACTAGCGGGAGGGTTGAGCAGTTCTTC. It encodes CASRSQIPGTSGRVEQFF.

This clonotype appeared many times. The V gene is TRBV20-1, the J gene TRBJ2-1; perhaps TRBD2 as D (5 bases). Germline values: CDR1 DFQATT, CDR2 SNEGSKA (reference sequence). CDR3 length: 14 residues. V was trimmed by 3 bases and J by 0 bases, leaving 9 bases between them. The CDR3 bases are TGCAGTGCTAGCCGAGGGCCCTCCTACAATGAGCAGTTCTTC. Its translation is CSASRGPSYNEQFF.

This clonotype was seen ten or more times. The rearrangement links TRBV4-3 to TRBJ2-1; maybe TRBD2 (6 bases). The CDR3 runs to 18 residues. Trimming cost V 3 bases and J 4 bases, with 22 bases left between them. The germline CDR1 and CDR2 sequences are LGHNA and YSLEER. This chain's CDR3 is CASSHHPGAVPTYNEQFF. The CDR3 DNA is TGCGCCAGCAGCCATCACCCGGGAGCGGTTCCGACTTACAATGAGCAGTTCTTC.

The rearrangement links TRBV18 to TRBJ2-5; D is possibly TRBD2 (5 bases). CDR3 length: 15 amino acids. CDR1 and CDR2 (germline): KGHSH, LQKENI. V lost 3 bases and J lost 5, with 16 bases in between. CDR3 coding DNA: TGTGCCAGCTCACCGTTGGGTCTTAGGGAGGAGACCCAGTACTTC. Amino acid sequence: CASSPLGLREETQYF.

The sample holds many counts of this clonotype. CDR3 in DNA: TGTGCCAGCAGCCCCCCTCCCGGGGGGAATGAGCAGTTCTTC. Translated, it gives CASSPPPGGNEQFF. The chain recombines TRBV3-1 with TRBJ2-1; 7 nucleotides align to TRBD2. Germline loops: CDR1 LGHDT, CDR2 YNNKEL (reference sequence). V was pared by 4 bases and J by 7 bases, with 7 bases of the junction left unmatched. The CDR3 totals 14 residues.

This clonotype was picked up many times. The rearrangement links TRBV5-1 to TRBJ2-5; D is unresolved. The CDR3 sequence is 14 residues long. CDR1 is SGHRS, CDR2 YFSETQ, per germline. The ends were cut back, 4 bases at V and 7 bases at J, with 17 bases in the middle. CDR3 in amino acids: CASSAAKTSATQYF. The CDR3 DNA sequence: TGCGCCAGCAGCGCTGCTAAGACCTCGGCGACCCAGTACTTC.

This clonotype was counted only a few times. The V gene is TRBV12-3 or TRBV12-4, the J gene TRBJ2-3, with D tentatively TRBD1 or TRBD2 (6 bases each). The CDR3 length is 15 residues. V was cut by 8 bases and J by 2 bases, with 17 bases left in between. The DNA for the CDR3 is TGTGCCAGCTCCCAACCGGGGGCCTCCACAGATACGCAGTATTTT. The encoded protein is CASSQPGASTDTQYF.

This clonotype was seen ten or more times. The V and J genes are TRBV5-1 and TRBJ1-3, with D unclear. Germline CDR1 and CDR2: SGHRS and YFSETQ. This CDR3 contains 15 residues. V dropped 4 bases and J dropped 0 bases, with 11 bases sitting between them. Here the CDR3 reads CASSQDRGSGNTIYF. DNA of the CDR3: TGCGCCAGCAGCCAAGACCGAGGCTCTGGAAACACCATATATTTT.

This clonotype was counted a few times. The chain employs TRBV20-1 and TRBJ1-5, with a tentative D call TRBD1 (6 bases). This CDR3 comprises 13 residues. The germline CDR1 and CDR2 sequences are DFQATT and SNEGSKA (reference sequence). V dropped 6 bases and J dropped 2 bases, with 11 bases sitting between them. The chain's CDR3 is CSASHRGNQPQHF. The CDR3 nucleotides read TGCAGTGCCTCTCACAGGGGCAATCAGCCCCAGCATTTT.

This clonotype was recorded many times. The V gene is TRBV21-1, the J gene TRBJ1-1; the listed D gene, TRBD1, was not tested against the DNA. TRBV21-1 is deemed a pseudogene. The length of the CDR3 is 16 residues. The CDR3 here is CASRVNRDRRNTEAFF. CDR3 coding DNA: TGTGCCAGCAGGGTTAACCGGGACAGGAGGAACACTGAAGCTTTCTTT.

This clonotype was found many times. The V gene is TRBV20-1, the J gene TRBJ2-1; 8 positions match TRBD2. This CDR3 spans 13 amino acids. V lost 5 bases, J lost 7 bases, and 7 bases stayed unmatched. The V gene's germline CDR1 is DFQATT and CDR2 SNEGSKA (reference sequence). The CDR3 DNA is TGCAGTGCTGAAAGCGGGAGAGCTAATGAGCAGTTCTTC. Its protein is CSAESGRANEQFF.

The chain has TRBV3-1 and TRBJ2-5; TRBD1 aligns across 7 bases. V shed 8 bases and J 5 bases; nucleotides not matched to a gene: 20. The CDR3 runs 17 residues. CDR1 and CDR2 (germline): LGHDT, YNNKEL (reference sequence). DNA for the CDR3: TGTGCCAGCTGCCGAGAGACTTGGGACAGTTCTAATGAGACCCAGTACTTC. Its translation is CASCRETWDSSNETQYF.